Shown below are 32 T cell receptor beta chains from a single sample sequenced in a study of memory B cells and T cells in multiple sclerosis. No antigens are known for them. Sequencing was performed with immunoSEQ multiplex PCR; in TCRdb, only in-frame clones are kept and a portion is missing. Found here are approximately 32,000 clones, approximately 85% of them singletons; the top ten hold roughly 2.5%. Separate sequencing covered autoproliferating (CFSE-dim) and non-proliferating (CFSE-high) T cells from stimulus-free culture. Replicate wells were pooled after less than eight days of stimulus-free culture of 5x10^7 CFSE-labeled PBMCs. Sequenced material: PBMCs from blood kept in culture. The receptors come from a human donor with multiple sclerosis.

J is TRBJ1-1 and V is TRBV28; 8 bases match TRBD1. The CDR3 has 14 residues. The V gene's germline CDR1 is MDHEN and CDR2 SYDVKM. Trimming at V came to 3 bases and at J to 2 bases, leaving 2 bases not matched to a gene. The CDR3 DNA reads TGTGCCAGCAGTTTGACAGGGGCCAACACTGAAGCTTTCTTT. Protein product: CASSLTGANTEAFF.

This clone was recorded a few times. The CDR3 here is CASERTGNNQPQHF. In nucleotides, the CDR3 is TGTGCCAGCGAGAGGACAGGGAACAATCAGCCCCAGCATTTT. The rearrangement joins TRBV19 to TRBJ1-5, with 8 bases lining up with TRBD1. Germline V gene lookup returns CDR1 LNHDA and CDR2 SQIVND (reference sequence). The CDR3 loop spans 14 amino acids. With V trimmed by 9 bases and J by 3 bases, 7 bases remained unmatched.

This sequence joins TRBV5-1 and TRBJ2-1; 10 positions agree with TRBD1. V dropped 3 bases and J dropped 5; count of bases not matched to a gene: 11. The germline CDR1 and CDR2 sequences are SGHRS and YFSETQ. CDR3 size: 17 residues. CDR3 DNA: TGCGCCAGCAGCTATCACTCGACAGGGGGCGAGAACAATGAGCAGTTCTTC. Amino acid sequence: CASSYHSTGGENNEQFF.

This sequence joins TRBV6-1 and TRBJ2-5, with D perhaps assigned TRBD1 or TRBD2 (5 bases each). Germline V gene data show CDR1 as MNHNS and CDR2 as SASEGT. Trimming left V 3 bases short and J 5 bases short, with 19 bases between. The CDR3 spans 16 residues. CDR3 DNA sequence: TGTGCCAGCAGTGATCCAGGGACCCCTGGCCCTGAGACCCAGTACTTC. Translating gives CASSDPGTPGPETQYF.

The V gene is TRBV27, the J gene TRBJ2-3; 8 bases fit TRBD2. The germline V gene encodes CDR1 MNHEY and CDR2 SMNVEV (reference sequence). V was pared by 4 bases and J by 0 bases, with 9 bases of the junction left unmatched. The length of the CDR3 is 17 residues. The CDR3 spells CASSSISGSRSTDTQYF. The CDR3 nucleotides read TGTGCCAGCAGTTCGATCAGCGGGAGTAGGAGCACAGATACGCAGTATTTT.

This chain links TRBV18 with TRBJ2-5; TRBD2 matches at 9 bases. The J call may be wrong; the DNA end is better matched by TRBJ2-7. Germline V gives CDR1 KGHSH, CDR2 LQKENI. The CDR3 totals 15 residues. This CDR3 reads CASSPPGLAGYEQYF. Written as DNA, the CDR3 is TGTGCCAGCTCACCACCGGGGCTAGCGGGATACGAGCAGTACTTC.

V is TRBV30 and J is TRBJ1-2; 7 bases are shared with TRBD1. The CDR3 spans 12 residues. In germline, CDR1 is GTSNPN, CDR2 SVGIG (reference sequence). V lost 2 bases and J lost 4; bases outside the gene matches: 1. CDR3 bases: TGTGCCTGGAGTTGGACAGGCTATGGCTACACCTTC. It encodes CAWSWTGYGYTF.

This clone was found a few times. The chain links TRBV7-9 to TRBJ2-1; D gene uncertain. Germline loops: CDR1 SEHNR, CDR2 FQNEAQ (reference sequence). V lost 3 bases to trimming and J lost 7 bases, with 7 bases between them. The CDR3 is 12 amino acids. As DNA, the CDR3 is TGTGCCAGCAGCTTGGTAGGGAATGAGCAGTTCTTC. Amino acids: CASSLVGNEQFF.

The rearrangement uses TRBV7-9 and TRBJ2-1, with D possibly matching TRBD2 (5 bases). The V end was cut by 2 bases, the J end by 5 bases, with 10 bases between. Germline-derived CDR1 and CDR2 are SEHNR and FQNEAQ (reference sequence). This CDR3 comprises 14 residues. CDR3 protein: CASSLSAGDNEQFF. The CDR3 DNA reads as TGTGCCAGCAGCTTATCTGCCGGGGACAATGAGCAGTTCTTC.

V usage is TRBV2 and J usage is TRBJ1-6, with a tentative D call TRBD1 (5 bases). Trimming removed 9 bases from V and 8 bases from J, with 14 bases in between. The V gene's germline CDR1 is SNHLY and CDR2 FYNNEI. The CDR3 sequence is 13 residues long. The chain's CDR3 is CARSVGEDSPLHF. As DNA, the CDR3 is TGTGCCAGGAGCGTGGGGGAGGATTCACCCCTCCACTTT.

In its sample, this clone was seen a few times. V usage is TRBV18 and J usage is TRBJ1-1, with D unresolved. The germline V gene encodes CDR1 KGHSH and CDR2 LQKENI. With 1 base removed from V and 5 bases from J, the gap between germline ends came to 17 bases. The CDR3 consists of 16 residues. The CDR3 DNA follows: TGTGCCAGCTCACCACGTACAGCCACCCTCTTGACTGAAGCTTTCTTT. This sequence encodes CASSPRTATLLTEAFF.

The CDR3 DNA is TGTGCCAGCAGACGAGGGAGGGGGAACACTGAAGCTTTCTTT. Translating gives CASRRGRGNTEAFF. The chain carries TRBV6-1 and TRBJ1-1; a weak D match, TRBD1 (5 bases). Germline values: CDR1 MNHNS, CDR2 SASEGT. The CDR3 length is 14 residues. The V gene lost 6 bases and the J gene lost 1 base, with 12 bases spanning the gap.

This chain links TRBV7-2 with TRBJ1-5; a possible D gene is TRBD1 (5 bases). Trimming removed 2 bases from V and 3 bases from J, with 11 bases in between. The CDR3 length is 15 residues. Germline lookup yields CDR1 SGHTA and CDR2 FQGNSA. Written as DNA, the CDR3 is TGTGCCAGCAGCTTAATTCAGGGTTACAATCAGCCCCAGCATTTT. This encodes CASSLIQGYNQPQHF. Drawing the rest from reference TRBV7-2 and TRBJ1-5, the complete variable domain is GAGVSQSPSNKVTEKGKDVELRCDPISGHTALYWYRQSLGQGLEFLIYFQGNSAPDKSGLPSDRFSAERTGGSVSTLTIQRTQQEDSAVYLCASSLIQGYNQPQHFGDGTRLSIL.

This clone was recorded once. The rearrangement uses TRBV14 and TRBJ2-3; 7 bases line up with TRBD2. V lost 4 bases, J lost 6 bases, and 13 bases stayed unmatched. The germline V gene encodes CDR1 SGHDN and CDR2 FVKESK. The CDR3 totals 16 residues. CDR3 residues: CASSLHRLARGDTQYF. CDR3 DNA sequence: TGTGCCAGCAGCCTCCATAGACTAGCAAGAGGTGATACGCAGTATTTT.

V gene TRBV6-5 combines with J gene TRBJ2-1; no clear D gene. The V gene's germline CDR1 is MNHEY and CDR2 SVGAGI. Trimming stripped 1 base from V and 8 bases from J, with 6 bases between. CDR3 size: 12 residues. Written as DNA, the CDR3 is TGTGCCAGCAGTTACTTGCAGGATGAGCAGTTCTTC. This translates into CASSYLQDEQFF.

V gene TRBV28 combines with J gene TRBJ1-5; 9 nucleotides match TRBD1. The V and J ends lost 5 bases and 2 bases, in that order; junction bases with no gene match: 7. This CDR3 spans 16 amino acids. Germline CDR1 and CDR2: MDHEN and SYDVKM. CDR3 bases: TGTGCCAGCAGTCCGCGGACAGGGGCCGGCAATCAGCCCCAGCATTTT. Translated, it gives CASSPRTGAGNQPQHF.

The chain joins TRBV7-5 to TRBJ1-3. TRBV7-5 is shown as a pseudogene. The CDR3 consists of 14 residues. DNA for the CDR3: TGTGCCAGAAGCTTTGGGGTAGATGGAAACACCATATATTTT. Translation gives CARSFGVDGNTIYF.

This chain uses TRBV5-1 with TRBJ1-2; D perhaps matches TRBD1 (5 bases). The CDR3 has 14 amino acids. The ends were cut back, 3 bases at V and 8 bases at J, with 17 bases in the middle. Germline V gene sequence: CDR1 SGHRS, CDR2 YFSETQ. This CDR3 reads CASSSQNTGGGYTF. CDR3 in DNA: TGCGCCAGCAGCTCCCAAAACACAGGAGGCGGCTACACCTTC.

The rearrangement uses TRBV5-1 and TRBJ2-1; 10 bases align to TRBD2. This CDR3 is 16 amino acids long. The trim removed 4 bases at V and 9 bases at J, leaving 13 bases unmatched. Germline lookup yields CDR1 SGHRS and CDR2 YFSETQ. The CDR3 nucleotides read TGCGCCAGCAGCCTTCTTAGCGGGAGGACCCACGGTGAGCAGTTCTTC. Protein: CASSLLSGRTHGEQFF.

J is TRBJ1-5 and V is TRBV5-1, with unresolved D. With 0 bases removed from V and 0 bases from J, the gap between germline ends came to 10 bases. Germline CDR1 and CDR2: SGHRS and YFSETQ. This CDR3 has 16 residues. The CDR3 spells CASSLVGRSSNQPQHF. CDR3 DNA: TGCGCCAGCAGCTTGGTTGGGAGGTCTAGCAATCAGCCCCAGCATTTT.

The chain couples TRBV28 to TRBJ1-1; TRBD1 agrees at 9 bases. The CDR3 runs to 14 residues. The ends lost 6 bases at V and 0 bases at J; junction bases unmatched: 2. Per the germline V gene, CDR1 is MDHEN and CDR2 is SYDVKM. CDR3 residues: CASRTGGLNTEAFF. CDR3 in DNA: TGTGCCAGCAGGACAGGGGGTTTGAACACTGAAGCTTTCTTT.

This chain connects TRBV15 to TRBJ2-6, with D uncertain. CDR3 length: 15 amino acids. Trimming removed 6 bases at V and 2 bases at J, with 11 bases between. Germline CDR1 and CDR2: LNHNV and YYDKDF (reference sequence). The CDR3 sequence is CATSALGAGANVLTF. The CDR3 bases are TGTGCCACCAGTGCGTTAGGTGCTGGGGCCAACGTCCTGACTTTC.

The table lists this clone with a few counts. This chain connects TRBV19 to TRBJ2-7; 10 nucleotides align to TRBD1. Trimming at V came to 6 bases and at J to 6 bases, leaving 5 bases not matched to a gene. The germline CDR1 and CDR2 sequences are LNHDA and SQIVND (reference sequence). There are 13 residues in the CDR3. The CDR3 nucleotides are TGTGCCAGTAGCCGACAGGGGGCCGGCGAGCAGTACTTC. Amino acid sequence: CASSRQGAGEQYF.

The chain carries TRBV12-5 and TRBJ1-6; 9 bases agree with TRBD1. This CDR3 has 22 residues. The germline CDR1 and CDR2 sequences are LGHNT and FRNRAP. J gave up 0 bases and V 3 bases, and 18 bases lay outside the gene matches. CDR3 loop: CASGFRRDRVVFGSSYNSPLHF. The CDR3 bases are TGTGCTAGTGGTTTTCGCCGGGACAGGGTAGTATTCGGGAGCTCCTATAATTCACCCCTCCACTTT.

V is TRBV5-1 and J is TRBJ2-2, with 12 bases lining up with TRBD2. In germline, CDR1 is SGHRS, CDR2 YFSETQ. This CDR3 comprises 16 residues. Trimming removed 0 bases from V and 7 bases from J; junction bases left unmatched: 4. In DNA, the CDR3 is TGCGCCAGCAGCTTGGGACTAGCGGGAGATGGCGGGGAGCTGTTTTTT. Protein: CASSLGLAGDGGELFF.

The J gene is TRBJ2-2, the V gene TRBV19; D not certain. Germline V lookup: CDR1 LNHDA, CDR2 SQIVND (reference sequence). The CDR3 length is 14 residues. Trimming shortened V by 9 bases and J by 2 bases, and 13 bases separated the two germline ends. DNA of the CDR3: TGTGCCAGCGGCATAGGCATTAACACCGGGGAGCTGTTTTTT. Its protein product is CASGIGINTGELFF.

The chain links TRBV11-1 to TRBJ2-5; D is unclear. CDR1 SGHAT and CDR2 FQDESV come from the germline V gene (reference sequence). Trimming took 2 bases from V and 2 from J, leaving 3 bases between them. This CDR3 comprises 12 residues. As DNA, the CDR3 is TGTGCCAGCAGCTTAATGCAAGAGACCCAGTACTTC. Its translation: CASSLMQETQYF. The variable domain in full, with the rest retrieved from reference TRBV11-1 and TRBJ2-5, is EAEVAQSPRYKITEKSQAVAFWCDPISGHATLYWYRQILGQGPELLVQFQDESVVDDSQLPKDRFSAERLKGVDSTLKIQPAELGDSAMYLCASSLMQETQYFGPGTRLLVL.

The chain has TRBV4-1 and TRBJ1-1; no clear D. The CDR3 runs to 14 residues. V was trimmed by 2 bases and J by 7 bases, leaving 14 bases between them. The germline V gene encodes CDR1 MGHRA and CDR2 YSYEKL. CDR3: CASSQLPLLGEAFF. CDR3 sequence (DNA): TGCGCCAGCAGCCAACTACCCCTGTTGGGTGAAGCTTTCTTT.

V usage is TRBV11-2 and J usage is TRBJ2-2; 13 bases are shared with TRBD2. The V and J ends lost 5 bases and 9 bases, in that order; junction bases with no gene match: 6. The V gene's germline CDR1 is SGHAT and CDR2 FQNNGV. This CDR3 contains 15 residues. The DNA of the CDR3 is TGTGCCAGCAGCACGAGGACTAGCGGGGGCCGGGAGCTGTTTTTT. Translating gives CASSTRTSGGRELFF.

The V call is TRBV9, the J call TRBJ1-2, with 11 bases fitting TRBD1. The CDR3 is 15 amino acids. V gave up 4 bases and J gave up 6 bases; unmatched junction bases: 8. The germline V gene has CDR1 SGDLS and CDR2 YYNGEE. CDR3 protein: CASSMGQGDWDGYTF. DNA of the CDR3: TGTGCCAGCAGCATGGGACAGGGGGATTGGGATGGCTACACCTTC.

The chain carries TRBV30 and TRBJ1-2; the D is unclear. The V gene lost 0 bases and the J gene lost 6 bases, with 8 bases spanning the gap. CDR1 is GTSNPN and CDR2 is SVGIG in the germline V gene (reference sequence). This CDR3 region has 12 residues. As DNA, the CDR3 is TGTGCCTGGAGTGTTCCGCCAGATGGCTACACCTTC. The encoded protein is CAWSVPPDGYTF.

Concerning this clone: A junction end diverges from the germline sequence, so it may reflect a read error. This sample includes further DNA sequences coding for the same CDR3. The rearrangement links TRBV7-2 to TRBJ1-5; no reliable D call. The CDR3 totals 16 residues. The germline V gene has CDR1 SGHTA and CDR2 FQGNSA. DNA of the CDR3: TGTGCCAGCAGCTTAGCTGCAGATTATAGCAATCAGCCCCAGCATTTC. Translated, it gives CASSLAADYSNQPQHF.